This T cell receptor (beta chain) was recorded in a study of control samples from healthy donors and cancer patients (dated by TCRdb to between 2020 and 2021). Notes on this clone: No antigen is known for it. Nothing much larger sits one base from this clone, and base qualities are not available.

The library was built by means of the immunoSEQ multiplex PCR assay. TCRdb retrieved this table from immuneACCESS and kept in-frame rearrangements only. Not all clones are present; in checked studies, unresolved V genes account for under half, and no reason is known for the remainder. Here the sample has 110,000 to 150,000 clones; around nine tenths occur a single time. Roughly 8.7% of the sample is in the top ten clones. This receptor was taken from a woman aged 25-40 years in good health. Sequences were obtained from blood.

The DNA reads as follows: TGTGCCAGCAGTTACCTGCTAGCGGGGGTCTACGAGCAGTACTTC. Translated, it reads CASSYLLAGVYEQYF. The rearrangement combines TRBV6-2 or TRBV6-3 with TRBJ2-7; TRBD2 fits 10 bases in the junction. The germline V gene provides CDR1 MNHEY and CDR2 SVGEGT. The CDR3 runs 15 residues from the cysteine to the phenylalanine. Only CDR3 DNA remains: 45 bases, in frame from the first base. Trimmed from V: 2 bases; trimmed from J: 3 bases; junction bases lacking a gene match: 4.